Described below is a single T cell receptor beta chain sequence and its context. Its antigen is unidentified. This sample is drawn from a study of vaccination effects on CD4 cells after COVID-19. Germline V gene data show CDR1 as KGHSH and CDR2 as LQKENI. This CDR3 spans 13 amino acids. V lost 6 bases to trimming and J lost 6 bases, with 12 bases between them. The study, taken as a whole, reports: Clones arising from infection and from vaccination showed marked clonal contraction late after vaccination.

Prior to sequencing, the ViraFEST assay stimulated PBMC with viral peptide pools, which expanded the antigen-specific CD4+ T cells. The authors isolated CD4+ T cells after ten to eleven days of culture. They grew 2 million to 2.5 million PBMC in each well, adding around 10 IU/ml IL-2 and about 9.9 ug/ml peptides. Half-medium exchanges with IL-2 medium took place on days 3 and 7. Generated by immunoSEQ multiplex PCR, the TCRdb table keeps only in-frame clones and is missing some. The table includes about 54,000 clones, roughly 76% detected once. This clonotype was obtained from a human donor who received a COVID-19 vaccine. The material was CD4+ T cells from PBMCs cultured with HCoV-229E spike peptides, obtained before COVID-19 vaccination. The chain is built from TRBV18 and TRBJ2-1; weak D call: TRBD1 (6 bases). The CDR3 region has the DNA TGTGCCAGCTCGGCCGGGACATTCAATGAGCAGTTCTTC. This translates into CASSAGTFNEQFF.